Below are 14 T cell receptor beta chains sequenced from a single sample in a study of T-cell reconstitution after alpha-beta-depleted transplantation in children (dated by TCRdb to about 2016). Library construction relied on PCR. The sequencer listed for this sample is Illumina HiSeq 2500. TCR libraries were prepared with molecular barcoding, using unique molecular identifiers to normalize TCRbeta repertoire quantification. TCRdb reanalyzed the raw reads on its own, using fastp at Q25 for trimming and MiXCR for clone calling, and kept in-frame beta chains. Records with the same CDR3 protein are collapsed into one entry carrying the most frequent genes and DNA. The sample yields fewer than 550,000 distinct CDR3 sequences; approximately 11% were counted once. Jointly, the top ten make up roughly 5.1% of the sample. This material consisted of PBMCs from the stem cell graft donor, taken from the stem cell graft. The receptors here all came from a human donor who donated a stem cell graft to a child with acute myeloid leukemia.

The CDR3 DNA is TGCGCCAGCAGCCTTAACTCCGGGAATTCGCAGTATTTT. It is translated as CASSLNSGNSQYF. The V and J genes are TRBV4-1 and TRBJ2-3; possibly TRBD2 for D (5 bases). The CDR3 is made up of 13 amino acids. Germline assignment: CDR1 MGHRA and CDR2 YSYEKL. V lost 4 bases, J lost 10 bases, and 15 bases lay in between.

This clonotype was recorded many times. CDR3 bases: TGTGCCAGCAGCCCCTGGACCAGGGCGGACGGGGAGCTGTTTTTT. Its protein is CASSPWTRADGELFF. The V call is TRBV7-2, the J call TRBJ2-2, with a tentative D call TRBD1 (5 bases). The V gene lost 5 bases and the J gene lost 7 bases, with 17 bases spanning the gap. Germline loops: CDR1 SGHTA, CDR2 FQGNSA. The CDR3 is made up of 15 amino acids.

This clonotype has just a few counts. The CDR3 spells CASSWQGGSTEAFF. For the CDR3, the DNA is TGTGCCAGCAGCTGGCAGGGTGGGAGCACTGAAGCTTTCTTT. The chain links TRBV5-6 to TRBJ1-1; a weak D match, TRBD1 (5 bases). CDR3 size: 14 residues. The germline V gene encodes CDR1 SGHDT and CDR2 YYEEEE. V was pared by 3 bases and J by 4 bases, with 13 bases between.

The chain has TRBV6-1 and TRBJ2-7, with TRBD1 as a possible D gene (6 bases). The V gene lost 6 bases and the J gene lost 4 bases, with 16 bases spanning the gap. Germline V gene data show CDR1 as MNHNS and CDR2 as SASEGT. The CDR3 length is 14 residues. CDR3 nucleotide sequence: TGTGCCAGCAGAAGCCGGGACACGGTATACGAGCAGTACTTC. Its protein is CASRSRDTVYEQYF.

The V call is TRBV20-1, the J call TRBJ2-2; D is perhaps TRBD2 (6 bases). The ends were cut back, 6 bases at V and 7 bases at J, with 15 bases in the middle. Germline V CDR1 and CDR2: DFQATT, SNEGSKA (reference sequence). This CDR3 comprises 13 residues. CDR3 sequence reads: CSAPTRYGGELFF. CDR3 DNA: TGCAGTGCCCCGACTAGATATGGCGGGGAGCTGTTTTTT.

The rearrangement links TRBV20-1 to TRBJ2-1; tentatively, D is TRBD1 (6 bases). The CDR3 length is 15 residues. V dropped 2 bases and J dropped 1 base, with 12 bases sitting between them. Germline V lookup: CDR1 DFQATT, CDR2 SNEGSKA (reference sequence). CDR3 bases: TGCAGTGCTAGAAGGAGCAGGGGATCCTACAATGAGCAGTTCTTC. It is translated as CSARRSRGSYNEQFF.

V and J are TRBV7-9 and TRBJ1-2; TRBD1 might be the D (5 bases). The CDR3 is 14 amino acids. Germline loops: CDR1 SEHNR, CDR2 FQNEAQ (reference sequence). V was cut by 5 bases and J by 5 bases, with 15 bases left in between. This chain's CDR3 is CASSPLGTDYGYTF. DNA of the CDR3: TGTGCCAGCAGCCCACTTGGGACGGATTATGGCTACACCTTC.

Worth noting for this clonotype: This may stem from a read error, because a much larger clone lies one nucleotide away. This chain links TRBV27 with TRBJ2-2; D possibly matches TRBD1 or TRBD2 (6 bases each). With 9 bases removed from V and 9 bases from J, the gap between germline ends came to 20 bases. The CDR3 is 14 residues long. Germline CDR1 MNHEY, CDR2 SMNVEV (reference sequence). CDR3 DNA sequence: TGTGCCAGTATGAGAGGGGGAGGTACCCGGGAGCTGTTTTTT. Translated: CASMRGGGTRELFF.

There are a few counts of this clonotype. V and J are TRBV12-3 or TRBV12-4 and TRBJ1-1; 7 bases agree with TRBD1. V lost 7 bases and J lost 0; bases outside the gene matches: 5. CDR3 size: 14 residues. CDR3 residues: CASKRTGMNTEAFF. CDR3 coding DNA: TGTGCCAGCAAGAGGACAGGCATGAACACTGAAGCTTTCTTT.

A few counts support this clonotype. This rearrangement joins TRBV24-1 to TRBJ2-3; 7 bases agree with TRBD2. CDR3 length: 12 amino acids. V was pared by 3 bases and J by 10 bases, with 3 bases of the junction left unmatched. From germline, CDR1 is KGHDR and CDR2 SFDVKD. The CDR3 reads CATSDPGGSQYF. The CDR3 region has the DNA TGTGCCACCAGTGATCCGGGGGGATCGCAGTATTTT.

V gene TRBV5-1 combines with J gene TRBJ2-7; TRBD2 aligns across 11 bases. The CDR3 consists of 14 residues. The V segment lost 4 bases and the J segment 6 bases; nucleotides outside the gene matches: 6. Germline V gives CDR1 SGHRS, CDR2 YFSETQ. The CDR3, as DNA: TGCGCCAGCAGCCCCGGACTAGCGGGCCCCGAGCAGTACTTC. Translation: CASSPGLAGPEQYF.

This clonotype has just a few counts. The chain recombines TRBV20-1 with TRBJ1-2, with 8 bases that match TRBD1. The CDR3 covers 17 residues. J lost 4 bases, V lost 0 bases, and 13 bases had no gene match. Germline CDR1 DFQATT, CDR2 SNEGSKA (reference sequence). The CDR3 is CSARDYGAQGAVYGYTF. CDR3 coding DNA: TGCAGTGCTAGAGATTACGGGGCGCAGGGGGCGGTCTATGGCTACACCTTC.

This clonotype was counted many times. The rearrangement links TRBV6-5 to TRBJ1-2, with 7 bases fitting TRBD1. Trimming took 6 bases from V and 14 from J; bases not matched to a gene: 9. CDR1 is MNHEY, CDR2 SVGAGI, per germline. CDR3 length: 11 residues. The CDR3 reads CASRYQGVETF. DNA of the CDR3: TGTGCCAGCAGATATCAGGGGGTTGAGACCTTC.

The CDR3 sequence is CASSQSGSSTGGETQYF. DNA for the CDR3: TGCGCCAGCAGCCAGTCGGGTAGCTCAACCGGTGGCGAGACCCAGTACTTC. This sequence joins TRBV5-1 and TRBJ2-5; D uncertain. The germline gives CDR1 SGHRS, CDR2 YFSETQ. This CDR3 is 17 amino acids long. The germline V and J ends were trimmed by 4 bases and 5 bases, with 24 bases remaining between them. The variable domain in full, completed from reference TRBV5-1 and TRBJ2-5, reads KAGVTQTPRYLIKTRGQQVTLSCSPISGHRSVSWYQQTPGQGLQFLFEYFSETQRNKGNFPGRFSGRQFSNSRSEMNVSTLELGDSALYLCASSQSGSSTGGETQYFGPGTRLLVL.